These 24 T cell receptor beta chains were sequenced from one sample in a study of blood T cell repertoires in COVID-19. Sequenced by immunoSEQ multiplex PCR; TCRdb stores in-frame clones only, minus some. The sample shows 87,000 or so clones, roughly 87% of them seen only once. The sequencing input was peripheral blood. These receptors all come from a man aged 18 to 29 with COVID-19, enrolled during active disease.

This sequence joins TRBV6-2 or TRBV6-3 and TRBJ2-7, with TRBD1 matching 8 bases. Germline V gene sequence: CDR1 MNHEY, CDR2 SVGEGT. The V segment lost 5 bases and the J segment 6 bases; nucleotides outside the gene matches: 9. The CDR3 has 14 residues. The CDR3: CASSTGTGSSEQYF. Here the CDR3 DNA reads TGTGCCAGCAGTACCGGGACAGGCTCATCCGAGCAGTACTTC.

This clone was seen just once. The CDR3 DNA reads TGTGCCTGCCCCCCACAGGGTAGTGGGGAGCTGTTTTTT. Translating gives CACPPQGSGELFF. This chain uses TRBV30 with TRBJ2-2; perhaps TRBD1 as D (6 bases). This CDR3 contains 13 residues. Trimming took off 6 bases at V and 8 bases at J, with 16 bases between the two ends. Germline values: CDR1 GTSNPN, CDR2 SVGIG (reference sequence).

V usage is TRBV30 and J usage is TRBJ2-1; 11 positions agree with TRBD2. The germline V gene encodes CDR1 GTSNPN and CDR2 SVGIG (reference sequence). Germline trimming cut 1 base from V and 0 bases from J; bases unmatched to any gene: 8. The CDR3 consists of 18 residues. The CDR3 loop reads CAWSEGLAAIHSYNEQFF. For the CDR3, the DNA is TGTGCCTGGAGTGAGGGACTAGCGGCAATACACTCCTACAATGAGCAGTTCTTC.

In DNA, the CDR3 is TGTGCCAGCAAGGCGGGTGACAATAATTCACCCCTCCACTTT. Translated, it gives CASKAGDNNSPLHF. The genes are TRBV2 and TRBJ1-6; D remains unclear. This CDR3 spans 14 amino acids. V shed 7 bases and J shed 5 bases, with 12 bases lying between them. Germline V gives CDR1 SNHLY, CDR2 FYNNEI.

The chain carries TRBV12-3 or TRBV12-4 and TRBJ1-5; D remains ambiguous. V was cut by 3 bases and J by 8 bases, with 11 bases left in between. CDR3 length equals 13 residues. The chain's CDR3 is CASSLFGFEPQHF. The CDR3 nucleotides read TGTGCCAGCAGTTTGTTTGGCTTTGAGCCCCAGCATTTT.

The chain links TRBV3-1 (or the pseudogene TRBV3-2) to TRBJ2-1, with 10 bases fitting TRBD2. The length of the CDR3 is 16 residues. Germline-derived CDR1 and CDR2 are LGHDT and YNNKEL (reference sequence). V dropped 1 base and J dropped 6; count of bases not matched to a gene: 6. The CDR3 sequence: CASSQGWSGRANEQFF. CDR3 DNA sequence: TGTGCCAGCAGCCAAGGGTGGAGCGGGAGGGCCAATGAGCAGTTCTTC.

The CDR3 sequence is CASRADRVLGQPQHF. The CDR3 bases are TGTGCCAGTAGAGCGGACAGGGTCTTAGGCCAGCCCCAGCATTTT. V is TRBV19 and J is TRBJ1-5; 8 bases are shared with TRBD1. Trimming removed 6 bases from V and 7 bases from J; junction bases left unmatched: 11. Germline CDR1 is LNHDA and CDR2 is SQIVND (reference sequence). This CDR3 has 15 amino acids.

The sample holds a few counts of this clone. The rearrangement joins TRBV18 to TRBJ2-2; TRBD2 matches 13 bases. This CDR3 has 15 residues. After removal of 5 bases from V and 5 bases from J, the junction contained 2 bases not matched to a gene. CDR1 is KGHSH and CDR2 is LQKENI in the germline V gene. The CDR3 nucleotides read TGTGCCAGCTCAGGGACTAGCGGGAAGACCGGGGAGCTGTTTTTT. It codes for CASSGTSGKTGELFF.

This sequence joins TRBV15 and TRBJ2-6; 7 nucleotides match TRBD1. The CDR3 consists of 17 residues. V dropped 3 bases and J dropped 4; count of bases not matched to a gene: 9. Germline CDR1 reads LNHNV; CDR2 reads YYDKDF (reference sequence). This CDR3 is CATSSGQVRSGANVLTF. CDR3 bases: TGTGCCACCAGCAGCGGACAGGTACGATCGGGGGCCAACGTCCTGACTTTC.

This chain links TRBV9 with TRBJ2-5; D is ambiguous. This CDR3 is 12 amino acids long. The germline V gene encodes CDR1 SGDLS and CDR2 YYNGEE. The V and J ends lost 3 bases and 5 bases respectively, with 8 bases between them. CDR3 sequence reads: CASSAIGETQYF. The CDR3 coding sequence is TGTGCCAGCAGCGCCATCGGGGAGACCCAGTACTTC.

The chain couples TRBV6-5 to TRBJ2-1; a weak D match, TRBD2 (5 bases). The CDR3 contains 15 residues. Germline-derived CDR1 and CDR2 are MNHEY and SVGAGI. Trimming pared 0 bases from V and 3 bases from J, leaving 9 bases between. The CDR3 loop reads CASSYSYGDYNEQFF. CDR3 DNA sequence: TGTGCCAGCAGTTACTCGTACGGGGACTACAATGAGCAGTTCTTC.

V and J are TRBV6-2 or TRBV6-3 and TRBJ1-4, with a tentative D call TRBD1 (6 bases). Trimming left V 0 bases short and J 6 bases short, with 11 bases between. Germline assignment: CDR1 MNHEY and CDR2 SVGEGT. CDR3 size: 15 residues. In nucleotides, the CDR3 is TGTGCCAGCAGTTACTCGCAGGGGATGGATGAAAAACTGTTTTTT. As protein: CASSYSQGMDEKLFF.

In this sample, this clone turned up once. The V and J genes are TRBV10-2 and TRBJ2-1, with 9 bases aligning to TRBD1. Germline trimming cut 2 bases from V and 12 bases from J; bases unmatched to any gene: 14. The CDR3 is 16 amino acids. From germline, CDR1 is WSHSY and CDR2 SAAADI. CDR3 nucleotides: TGCGCCAGCAGTGAGGGGAGGACAGGGGCCGGGTCGACGCAGTTCTTC. This codes for CASSEGRTGAGSTQFF.

The V call is TRBV4-2, the J call TRBJ2-5, with 8 bases identical to TRBD1. V dropped 4 bases and J dropped 2; count of bases not matched to a gene: 6. Germline CDR1 reads LGHNA; CDR2 reads YNFKEQ. The CDR3 loop spans 15 amino acids. CDR3 DNA: TGTGCCAGCAGCCTAGGACAGGGCCGACAAGAGACCCAGTACTTC. Amino acids: CASSLGQGRQETQYF.

The rearrangement links TRBV3-1 (or the pseudogene TRBV3-2) to TRBJ1-2; possibly TRBD1 for D (6 bases). CDR3 length: 16 residues. The V gene's germline CDR1 is LGHDT and CDR2 YNNKEL (reference sequence). V was pared by 1 base and J by 2 bases, with 14 bases between. CDR3 sequence (DNA): TGTGCCAGCAGCCAAGTTTCCCTTCAGGGGAACTATGGCTACACCTTC. The encoded protein is CASSQVSLQGNYGYTF.

The chain uses TRBV2 and TRBJ2-7, with 13 positions matching TRBD2. Germline values: CDR1 SNHLY, CDR2 FYNNEI. The CDR3 has 14 residues. Unmatched junction bases numbered 6, after V lost 7 bases and J lost 6 bases. CDR3 coding DNA: TGTGCCAGCATGGGGACTAGCGGGATTGGCGAGCAGTACTTC. Its translation is CASMGTSGIGEQYF.

V usage is TRBV7-2 and J usage is TRBJ2-4, with D perhaps matching TRBD2 (6 bases). The germline CDR1 and CDR2 sequences are SGHTA and FQGNSA. The V end lost 7 bases, the J end lost 0 bases, and 10 bases lay between the germline ends. The CDR3 has 14 amino acids. The CDR3 DNA is TGTGCCAGCACCGGGACTGAAGCCAAAAACATTCAGTACTTC. Protein: CASTGTEAKNIQYF.

The V and J genes are TRBV10-3 and TRBJ2-3; 10 positions match TRBD1. Germline V gene sequence: CDR1 ENHRY, CDR2 SYGVKD. The V and J ends lost 6 bases and 5 bases, in that order; junction bases with no gene match: 8. The CDR3 runs to 15 residues. The CDR3 region is CAIRRGTGARDTQYF. DNA of the CDR3: TGTGCCATCAGGAGGGGGACAGGGGCAAGAGATACGCAGTATTTT.

This clone was seen once. This chain joins TRBV7-8 and TRBJ2-7, with D possibly matching TRBD2 (5 bases). Germline values: CDR1 SGHVS, CDR2 FQNEAQ. This CDR3 has 19 amino acids. Between the trimmed V and J ends, which lost 3 bases and 4 bases, there was a span of 28 bases. CDR3 DNA: TGTGCCAGCAGCTTCAGCGAACAGATTCAACGATCTAGCTCTTACGAGCAGTACTTC. Translating gives CASSFSEQIQRSSSYEQYF. The complete variable domain, with remaining parts taken from reference TRBV7-8 and TRBJ2-7, reads GAGVSQSPRYKVAKRGQDVALRCDPISGHVSLFWYQQALGQGPEFLTYFQNEAQLDKSGLPSDRFFAERPEGSVSTLKIQRTQQEDSAVYLCASSFSEQIQRSSSYEQYFGPGTRLTVT.

This clone was seen more than once but under ten times. The chain employs TRBV3-1 (or the pseudogene TRBV3-2) and TRBJ1-1; TRBD1 might be the D (5 bases). The germline CDR1 and CDR2 sequences are LGHDT and YNNKEL (reference sequence). V lost 4 bases to trimming and J lost 2 bases, with 11 bases between them. CDR3 size: 14 residues. The CDR3: CASSLTGANTEAFF. The CDR3 region has the DNA TGTGCCAGCAGCCTAACAGGAGCAAACACTGAAGCTTTCTTT.

The chain carries TRBV9 and TRBJ2-7; tentative D call: TRBD2 (5 bases). The CDR3 covers 15 residues. V was pared by 0 bases and J by 2 bases, with 12 bases between. The V gene's germline CDR1 is SGDLS and CDR2 YYNGEE. The CDR3 reads CASSVAPAETYEQYF. The CDR3, as DNA: TGTGCCAGCAGCGTAGCCCCAGCGGAAACCTACGAGCAGTACTTC. Supplemented by reference TRBV9 and TRBJ2-7, the full variable domain reads DSGVTQTPKHLITATGQRVTLRCSPRSGDLSVYWYQQSLDQGLQFLIQYYNGEERAKGNILERFSAQQFPDLHSELNLSSLELGDSALYFCASSVAPAETYEQYFGPGTRLTVT.

V is TRBV12-3 or TRBV12-4 and J is TRBJ2-7; D unclear. The CDR3 length is 13 residues. The ends were cut back, 2 bases at V and 3 bases at J, with 8 bases in the middle. CDR3 in amino acids: CASSLFQDYEQYF. CDR3 in DNA: TGTGCCAGCAGTTTATTTCAGGACTACGAGCAGTACTTC.

The rearrangement uses TRBV19 and TRBJ2-7; 7 bases are a match to TRBD2. The CDR3 sequence is 16 residues long. The junction had 12 bases not matched to a gene; V was cut back by 4 bases and J by 3 bases. CDR1 is LNHDA and CDR2 is SQIVND in the germline V gene (reference sequence). CDR3 sequence reads: CASSSLTGEGIYEQYF. DNA for the CDR3: TGTGCCAGTAGTAGCCTGACGGGGGAGGGGATCTACGAGCAGTACTTC.

V usage is TRBV7-2 and J usage is TRBJ2-7; a possible D gene is TRBD1 (6 bases). The V end was cut by 1 base, the J end by 6 bases, with 10 bases between. The CDR3 has 13 amino acids. Germline lookup yields CDR1 SGHTA and CDR2 FQGNSA. The CDR3 loop is CASSLVQGSEQYF. CDR3 coding DNA: TGTGCCAGCAGCTTAGTACAGGGCTCCGAGCAGTACTTC.